The 26 T cell receptor beta chains given below trace back to one sample, sequenced in a study of glioma-infiltrating T cells. TCR alpha and beta CDR3 regions were amplified from RNA using iRepertoire nested multiplex PCR. TCRdb re-called the multiplex PCR reads with MiXCR, one entry per CDR3 protein. The top ten hold 5.5% to 7.5% of the sample, which has approximately 90,000 distinct CDR3 sequences, around 23% seen once. Sequencing was performed on glioma tissue, nonneoplastic brain tissue, or PBMCs (not recorded which). The receptors here all came from a human donor with low-grade glioma or glioblastoma, undergoing nonglioma brain surgery, or in good health (not recorded which).

This clonotype has at least ten counts. V usage is TRBV6-1 and J usage is TRBJ1-1, with 8 nucleotides matching TRBD1. From germline, CDR1 is MNHNS and CDR2 SASEGT. The CDR3 spans 14 residues. The junction had 5 bases not matched to a gene; V was cut back by 5 bases and J by 3 bases. The DNA of the CDR3 is TGTGCCAGCAGTCACCGGGACAGGTACACTGAAGCTTTCTTT. It encodes CASSHRDRYTEAFF.

This chain connects TRBV5-1 to TRBJ2-5; 13 bases match TRBD2. The CDR3 covers 17 residues. The V segment lost 0 bases and the J segment 3 bases; nucleotides outside the gene matches: 5. Per germline, CDR1 SGHRS and CDR2 YFSETQ. The CDR3, as DNA: TGCGCCAGCAGCTTGGCGGGGACTAGCGGGGCTGAAGAGACCCAGTACTTC. It yields the protein CASSLAGTSGAEETQYF.

This clonotype was observed at least ten times. This chain joins TRBV11-2 and TRBJ2-7; no reliable D call. The germline V gene has CDR1 SGHAT and CDR2 FQNNGV. There are 17 residues in the CDR3. Trimming stripped 2 bases from V and 5 bases from J, with 22 bases between. Written as DNA, the CDR3 is TGTGCCAGCAGCTTACGTGGACGCGATCGACTGAACCACGAGCAGTACTTC. It yields the protein CASSLRGRDRLNHEQYF.

This clonotype occurred a few times. The rearrangement uses TRBV12-3 or TRBV12-4 and TRBJ1-5; no clear D. The CDR3 spans 14 residues. V was cut by 4 bases and J by 5 bases, with 12 bases left in between. As DNA, the CDR3 is TGTGCCAGCAGTTCCCAGACGGTCGATCAGCCCCAGCATTTT. Its translation: CASSSQTVDQPQHF.

This clonotype was observed at least ten times. The chain has TRBV7-9 and TRBJ2-3; D is ambiguous. Germline V gene data show CDR1 as SEHNR and CDR2 as FQNEAQ (reference sequence). CDR3 size: 11 residues. The ends were cut back, 8 bases at V and 6 bases at J, with 9 bases in the middle. This chain's CDR3 is CASQGPDTQYF. CDR3 DNA: TGTGCCAGCCAAGGCCCGGATACGCAGTATTTT. Full variable domain (missing parts from reference TRBV7-9 and TRBJ2-3): DTGVSQNPRHKITKRGQNVTFRCDPISEHNRLYWYRQTLGQGPEFLTYFQNEAQLEKSRLLSDRFSAERPKGSFSTLEIQRTEQGDSAMYLCASQGPDTQYFGPGTRLTVL.

This clonotype was counted many times. This chain uses TRBV24-1 with TRBJ2-1; 11 bases match TRBD2. Germline assignment: CDR1 KGHDR and CDR2 SFDVKD. V lost 7 bases, J lost 10 bases, and 11 bases stayed unmatched. There are 15 residues in the CDR3. DNA of the CDR3: TGTGCCACCAGCCCGGGGACTAGCGGAAAAGGCGAGCAGTTCTTC. Translated: CATSPGTSGKGEQFF.

The V gene is TRBV11-2, the J gene TRBJ1-4; D unresolved. The CDR3 runs to 15 residues. Trimming took off 5 bases at V and 9 bases at J, with 19 bases between the two ends. Germline CDR1 is SGHAT and CDR2 is FQNNGV. The CDR3 loop reads CASSKVGPLDKKLFF. For the CDR3, the DNA is TGTGCCAGCAGCAAAGTAGGGCCCCTAGATAAAAAACTGTTTTTT.

This clonotype has at least ten counts. The chain couples TRBV7-2 to TRBJ2-3, with D tentatively TRBD1 (6 bases). The CDR3 loop spans 16 amino acids. V lost 5 bases and J 3 bases, leaving 18 bases between the germline ends. Germline lookup yields CDR1 SGHTA and CDR2 FQGNSA. This CDR3 reads CASSLWTASRTDTQYF. DNA of the CDR3: TGTGCCAGCAGCCTATGGACAGCTTCGCGGACAGATACGCAGTATTTT.

The sample holds many counts of this clonotype. The chain joins TRBV7-9 to TRBJ2-1, with D possibly TRBD2 on 6 matching bases. The length of the CDR3 is 15 residues. V lost 3 bases and J lost 2, with 11 bases in between. Germline-derived CDR1 and CDR2 are SEHNR and FQNEAQ (reference sequence). The CDR3 loop is CASSFPRGPYNEQFF. The DNA of the CDR3 is TGTGCCAGCAGCTTCCCGCGGGGCCCCTACAATGAGCAGTTCTTC. Full variable domain (remainder filled in from reference TRBV7-9 and TRBJ2-1): DTGVSQNPRHKITKRGQNVTFRCDPISEHNRLYWYRQTLGQGPEFLTYFQNEAQLEKSRLLSDRFSAERPKGSFSTLEIQRTEQGDSAMYLCASSFPRGPYNEQFFGPGTRLTVL.

This clonotype has a count of ten or more. The rearrangement joins TRBV12-3 or TRBV12-4 to TRBJ2-5, with 13 bases lining up with TRBD2. V was pared by 6 bases and J by 5 bases, with 6 bases of the junction left unmatched. The CDR3 contains 15 residues. For the CDR3, the DNA is TGTGCCAGCAGCCCAACTAGCGGGAGGGCGGAGACCCAGTACTTC. This translates into CASSPTSGRAETQYF.

There are many counts of this clonotype. V and J are TRBV24-1 and TRBJ2-1, with no clear D. CDR1 is KGHDR, CDR2 SFDVKD, per germline. The CDR3 sequence is 16 residues long. The V gene lost 2 bases and the J gene lost 5 bases, with 15 bases spanning the gap. The CDR3 sequence is CATSDSPPGPNNEQFF. The CDR3 DNA follows: TGTGCCACCAGTGATTCCCCCCCCGGGCCAAACAATGAGCAGTTCTTC.

This clonotype was seen repeatedly, ten times or more. The gene calls are TRBV25-1 and TRBJ2-3, with 8 bases fitting TRBD2. V trimming: 6 bases; J trimming: 5 bases; junction bases outside the gene matches: 4. From germline, CDR1 is MGHDK and CDR2 SYGVNS. This CDR3 comprises 13 residues. Here the CDR3 reads CASRGTSGDTQYF. The CDR3 bases are TGTGCCAGCAGAGGGACTAGTGGAGATACGCAGTATTTT.

The V and J genes are TRBV11-2 and TRBJ1-1, with D possibly matching TRBD1 (5 bases). CDR3 length: 12 residues. Germline V lookup: CDR1 SGHAT, CDR2 FQNNGV. Trimming cost V 3 bases and J 9 bases, with 11 bases left between them. The CDR3 bases are TGTGCCAGCAGCTTCCCCGTGGGGCAAGCTTTCTTT. Its translation: CASSFPVGQAFF.

In this sample, this clonotype turned up many times. The rearrangement links TRBV6-2 or TRBV6-3 to TRBJ1-3; the D is unclear. This CDR3 has 15 residues. Trimming shortened V by 2 bases and J by 0 bases, and 8 bases separated the two germline ends. The germline V gene has CDR1 MNHEY and CDR2 SVGEGT. The CDR3 coding sequence is TGTGCCAGCAGTTACAGAAGGTCCTCTGGAAACACCATATATTTT. Its translation is CASSYRRSSGNTIYF.

As to this clonotype: Given the absence of the conserved phenylalanine or tryptophan at the CDR3 end, a read error is likely. The genes are TRBV6-9 and TRBJ1-1, with no clear D. Trimming shortened V by 4 bases and J by 4 bases, and 16 bases separated the two germline ends. From germline, CDR1 is MNHGY and CDR2 SVAAGI. The CDR3 extends over 15 amino acids. CDR3 nucleotides: TGTGCCAGCAGTTGGTCCGGGTTGATGGGCACTGAAGCTTTCTAT. This codes for CASSWSGLMGTEAFY.

This chain uses TRBV5-1 with TRBJ2-7, with a possible D match to TRBD2 (6 bases). Germline V gene sequence: CDR1 SGHRS, CDR2 YFSETQ. V lost 3 bases and J 5 bases, leaving 12 bases between the germline ends. The length of the CDR3 is 13 residues. The CDR3 here is CASSSIAANEQYF. CDR3 coding DNA: TGCGCCAGCAGCTCGATAGCGGCTAACGAGCAGTACTTC.

Points on this clonotype: A read error is possible here, since a much larger clone lies one base away. No conserved phenylalanine or tryptophan ends this CDR3, so it is likely a read error. The chain carries TRBV5-4 and TRBJ2-1; D gene ambiguous. The CDR3 loop spans 13 amino acids. Germline-derived CDR1 and CDR2 are SGHNT and YYREEE (reference sequence). Trimming shortened V by 0 bases and J by 9 bases, and 10 bases separated the two germline ends. The CDR3 spells CASSLGVGIEQFL. DNA of the CDR3: TGTGCCAGCAGCTTGGGGGTAGGGATTGAGCAGTTCCTC.

This clonotype was recorded many times. The chain combines TRBV29-1 with TRBJ1-1; D call uncertain. This CDR3 region has 11 residues. With 7 bases removed from V and 1 base from J, the gap between germline ends came to 7 bases. The V gene's germline CDR1 is SQVTM and CDR2 ANQGSEA. The CDR3 DNA follows: TGCAGCGCCCAGCAGAACACTGAAGCTTTCTTT. Translating gives CSAQQNTEAFF.

This clonotype was seen a handful of times. The CDR3 here is CASSHPVSDEQYF. The CDR3 nucleotides are TGCGCCAGCAGCCACCCGGTTAGCGACGAGCAGTACTTC. The chain employs TRBV4-3 and TRBJ2-7, with D possibly matching TRBD2 (5 bases). Germline V lookup: CDR1 LGHNA, CDR2 YSLEER. The CDR3 is 13 residues long. V lost 3 bases, J lost 5 bases, and 11 bases lay in between.

In this sample, this clonotype turned up a few times. With a much larger clone just one base away, this may be a read error. The gene calls are TRBV6-5 and TRBJ1-6; the match to TRBD1 covers 8 bases. The CDR3 runs 16 residues. CDR1 is MNHEY, CDR2 SVGAGI, per germline. The CDR3: CASSYSQGAPSSPPHF. The CDR3 region has the DNA TGTGCCAGCAGTTACTCTCAGGGGGCGCCAAGTTCACCCCCCCACTTT.

This clonotype was seen many times. The chain carries TRBV4-2 and TRBJ2-5; TRBD2 aligns across 8 bases. CDR1 LGHNA and CDR2 YNFKEQ come from the germline V gene. CDR3 size: 18 residues. Losses at the gene ends were 0 bases for V and 5 bases for J; bases not matched to a gene: 14. CDR3 sequence reads: CASSQDRGEVGGAETQYF. The CDR3 DNA reads TGTGCCAGCAGCCAAGATCGGGGAGAAGTCGGGGGGGCCGAGACCCAGTACTTC.

The chain links TRBV20-1 to TRBJ1-1; D may be TRBD1 (6 bases). CDR3 length equals 15 residues. V lost 0 bases, J lost 5 bases, and 16 bases lay in between. The V gene's germline CDR1 is DFQATT and CDR2 SNEGSKA (reference sequence). Here the CDR3 reads CSARDLGGLRTEAFF. Here the CDR3 DNA reads TGCAGTGCTAGAGATCTTGGGGGGCTGAGGACTGAAGCTTTCTTT.

This clonotype was counted many times. The chain recombines TRBV6-6 with TRBJ2-3, with TRBD1 matching over 9 bases. Germline assignment: CDR1 MNHNY and CDR2 SVGAGI (reference sequence). The J segment lost 2 bases and the V segment lost 1 base, leaving 4 bases of the junction unmatched. This CDR3 has 16 residues. CDR3 region: CASSYLHRGPTDTQYF. Here the CDR3 DNA reads TGTGCCAGCAGTTACTTACACAGGGGGCCCACAGATACGCAGTATTTT.

This clonotype appeared a single time. The junction departs from the called germline gene at one end, perhaps through a read error. V usage is TRBV27 and J usage is TRBJ2-1; D is unresolved. Germline V CDR1 and CDR2: MNHEY, SMNVEV (reference sequence). There are 16 residues in the CDR3. For the CDR3, the DNA is TGTGCCAGCAGCTATAATAGCTGGGGTCCCTACAATGAGCAGTCCTTC. It yields the protein CASSYNSWGPYNEQSF.

This clonotype showed up just a few times. The chain recombines TRBV3-1 with TRBJ2-7; 10 positions match TRBD1. Germline CDR1 is LGHDT and CDR2 is YNNKEL (reference sequence). The CDR3 has 15 residues. V shed 6 bases, J shed 3 bases, and the junction held 8 bases outside the gene matches. CDR3 residues: CASSKGTGDVYEQYF. The DNA for the CDR3 is TGTGCCAGCAGTAAAGGGACAGGGGACGTCTACGAGCAGTACTTC.

This clonotype showed up many times. The chain combines TRBV19 with TRBJ1-2, with 7 bases fitting TRBD1. V lost 5 bases and J lost 7; bases outside the gene matches: 13. Germline CDR1 is LNHDA and CDR2 is SQIVND (reference sequence). The CDR3 covers 15 residues. This CDR3 reads CASSPETGRRIGYTF. Written as DNA, the CDR3 is TGTGCCAGTAGTCCTGAGACAGGGAGGAGGATTGGCTACACCTTC.